A selection of T cell receptor beta chains follows, all from one sample in a study of PD-L1 blockade in urothelial cancer. Method: immunoSEQ multiplex PCR; TCRdb's copy keeps in-frame clones and lacks some. Here the sample spans approximately 52,000 clones, approximately 85% being singletons. Sequenced material: PBMCs, taken around atezolizumab (anti-PD-L1) treatment. These receptors originate from a man aged 65 to 79 with urothelial cancer. Each CDR3 is given with its conserved first and last residue. The D gene is left open where the match is weak. Where a row states a size, it is once, few, many or the class of an expanded clone; other rows omit it.

d_call,clone_size,v_call,j_call,cdr3_nt,cdr3_aa
.,once,TRBV11-2,TRBJ2-7,TGTGCCAGCAGCTTACGGTACAGCCAAATCTACGAGCAGTACTTC,CASSLRYSQIYEQYF
.,.,TRBV9,TRBJ1-1,TGTGCCAGCAGCCAAGGTTCGGGCAGGGCGACTTTCTTT,CASSQGSGRATFF
.,.,TRBV5-1,TRBJ1-2,TGCGCCAGCAGCTTGGTTGGCGCCGATGGGCAAGGCTACACCTTC,CASSLVGADGQGYTF
TRBD1,.,TRBV5-1,TRBJ2-5,TGCGCCAGCAGCGGGGGACAGGGGGCGCGAGAGTCCCAGTACTTC,CASSGGQGARESQYF
TRBD1,.,TRBV10-3,TRBJ2-7,TGTGCCATCAGGGCGGACAGGGCTTCCTACGAGCAGTACTTC,CAIRADRASYEQYF
TRBD1,.,TRBV6-1,TRBJ1-2,TGTGCCAGCAGTGAAGAAGGAGTGACAGGGCCTTTTCTAAGAGGCTACACCTTC,CASSEEGVTGPFLRGYTF
.,.,TRBV9,TRBJ2-2,TGTGCCAGCAGCGACACGCTGAACACCGGGGAGCTGTTTTTT,CASSDTLNTGELFF
TRBD1,.,TRBV6-6,TRBJ1-2,TGTGCCAGCAGTTCCCGACAGGGCACGGCTGGCTACACCTTC,CASSSRQGTAGYTF
.,.,TRBV28,TRBJ2-7,TGTGCCAGCAGTTTAAGGGGGGAGCAGTACTTC,CASSLRGEQYF
.,.,TRBV9,TRBJ2-1,TGTGCCAGCAGCGTAGCCGGGAGCCGGAACTACAATGAGCAGTTCTTC,CASSVAGSRNYNEQFF
TRBD2,.,TRBV2,TRBJ2-1,TGTGCCAGCAGGTCTACTAGCGGGAGCTACAATGAGCAGTTCTTC,CASRSTSGSYNEQFF
.,.,TRBV29-1,TRBJ2-5,TGCAGCGTTTTTTACAGGAAAGAGACCCAGTACTTC,CSVFYRKETQYF
TRBD2,.,TRBV15,TRBJ2-1,TGTGCCACCAGCAAGGGACTAGCGGGAGTGGGAGAGCAGTTCTTC,CATSKGLAGVGEQFF
.,.,TRBV7-8,TRBJ2-7,TGTGCCAGCAGTTCAACAAGAACCTACGAGCAGTACTTC,CASSSTRTYEQYF
.,.,TRBV15,TRBJ2-1,TGTGCCACCAGCAGAGGCGGTGAGCAGTTCTTC,CATSRGGEQFF
TRBD2,.,TRBV28,TRBJ2-7,TGTGCCAGCAGGGGGGGACTAGCGGGAACCTACGAGCAGTACTTC,CASRGGLAGTYEQYF
.,.,TRBV27,TRBJ1-1,TGTGCCAGCAGTTTCTTGGACAGTCAAGGTACTGAAGCTTTCTTT,CASSFLDSQGTEAFF
TRBD1,.,TRBV6-1,TRBJ2-5,TGTGCCAGCAGTGTGGGGACAGGAGTAGAGACCCAGTACTTC,CASSVGTGVETQYF
TRBD1,.,TRBV29-1,TRBJ2-7,TGCAGCGTGACCCGCCCGGGGACAGGGGGCACTAGCGGGTTCTACGAGCAGTACTTC,CSVTRPGTGGTSGFYEQYF
TRBD2,.,TRBV27,TRBJ2-7,TGTGCCAGCAGTTTCCAGATTCCCGGGACTAGCGGGAGTTACGAGCAGTACTTC,CASSFQIPGTSGSYEQYF
TRBD1,once,TRBV7-3,TRBJ2-1,TGTGCCAGCAGCTTACAACAGGGGGCGGTCAATGAGCAGTTCTTC,CASSLQQGAVNEQFF
TRBD2,.,TRBV19,TRBJ2-4,TGTGCCAGTAGTGTTAGCGGGTTAGCCAAAAACATTCAGTACTTC,CASSVSGLAKNIQYF
.,.,TRBV5-1,TRBJ1-5,TGCGCCAGCAGCCTGGGCACAGGGTTAACTCAGCCCCAGCATTTT,CASSLGTGLTQPQHF
.,.,TRBV28,TRBJ2-1,TGTGCCAGCAGTAGGTCCGCCAGTGGCAGGTACAATGAGCAGTTCTTC,CASSRSASGRYNEQFF
.,.,TRBV30,TRBJ2-6,TGTGCCTGGATCCTCTCTGGGGCCAACGTCCTGACTTTC,CAWILSGANVLTF
TRBD2,.,TRBV7-3,TRBJ2-1,TGTGCCAGCAGCCGCGGCGGGGGGAGCTCCTACAATGAGCAGTTCTTC,CASSRGGGSSYNEQFF
.,.,TRBV21-1,TRBJ2-4,TGTGCCAACGAGGGACAGGACCCAAAAAACATTCAGTACTTC,CANEGQDPKNIQYF
.,.,TRBV28,TRBJ2-3,TGTGCCTCGGTCAATCCCGGGAGAAGCGCGTATTTT,CASVNPGRSAYF
TRBD1,.,TRBV9,TRBJ1-2,TGTGCCAGCAGCGTAACAACGGGACAGACCTATGGCTACACCTTC,CASSVTTGQTYGYTF
TRBD2,.,TRBV7-3,TRBJ2-1,TGTGCCAGCAGCTTAGGTAGCGGGAGCTCCTACAATGAGCAGTTCTTC,CASSLGSGSSYNEQFF
.,.,TRBV12-5,TRBJ1-5,TGTGCTTCCAAGGACAGCAATAGCAATCAGCCCCAGCATTTT,CASKDSNSNQPQHF
TRBD2,.,TRBV11-3,TRBJ2-1,TGTGCCAGCAGCTCGGGACTAGCGGACAATGAGCAGTTCTTC,CASSSGLADNEQFF
.,.,TRBV5-1,TRBJ2-7,TGCGCCAGCAGAGAGGCAGACAGCTCCTACGAGCAGTACTTC,CASREADSSYEQYF
.,few,TRBV4-1,TRBJ1-2,TGCGCCAGCAGCCAAGATACAGCTAACTATGGCTACACCTTC,CASSQDTANYGYTF
TRBD1,.,TRBV27,TRBJ2-2,TGTGCCAGCAGTTTTAGCCAGGGGGCCTACTCCGGGGAGCTGTTTTTT,CASSFSQGAYSGELFF
TRBD2,.,TRBV2,TRBJ2-5,TGTGCCAGCAGTCCCGAGACTAGCGGGCAGGCCACCCAGTACTTC,CASSPETSGQATQYF
.,.,TRBV11-1,TRBJ2-1,TGTGCCAGCAGCTTATCAGCGTCTTCCTACAATGAGCAGTTCTTC,CASSLSASSYNEQFF
.,.,TRBV28,TRBJ2-1,TGTGCCAGCACTTACAGGGCTTCGAGAAATGAGCAGTTCTTC,CASTYRASRNEQFF
.,.,TRBV11-1,TRBJ1-1,TGTGCCAGCAGCATCGAAGGGAGCGTCACTGAAGCTTTCTTT,CASSIEGSVTEAFF
.,.,TRBV29-1,TRBJ1-3,TGCAGCGCTCTCTTCTCTGGAAACACCATATATTTT,CSALFSGNTIYF
.,.,TRBV11-1,TRBJ2-7,TGTGCCAGCAGCACAGACATCTACGAGCAGTACTTC,CASSTDIYEQYF
.,.,TRBV4-1,TRBJ2-1,TGCGCCAGCAGCCAAGCCCAAGGCAGGGGCGGACTCAATGAGCAGTTCTTC,CASSQAQGRGGLNEQFF
.,.,TRBV28,TRBJ2-2,TGTGCCAGCAGATCTCCTGGGAGACAGGCAGCCGGGGAGCTGTTTTTT,CASRSPGRQAAGELFF
.,.,TRBV5-1,TRBJ1-4,TGCGCCAGCAGCTTGGCGGGGTCCACTAATGAAAAACTGTTTTTT,CASSLAGSTNEKLFF
.,few,TRBV6-1,TRBJ2-1,TGTGCCAGCAGTGAACGGGAGTGGCAGTTCTTC,CASSEREWQFF